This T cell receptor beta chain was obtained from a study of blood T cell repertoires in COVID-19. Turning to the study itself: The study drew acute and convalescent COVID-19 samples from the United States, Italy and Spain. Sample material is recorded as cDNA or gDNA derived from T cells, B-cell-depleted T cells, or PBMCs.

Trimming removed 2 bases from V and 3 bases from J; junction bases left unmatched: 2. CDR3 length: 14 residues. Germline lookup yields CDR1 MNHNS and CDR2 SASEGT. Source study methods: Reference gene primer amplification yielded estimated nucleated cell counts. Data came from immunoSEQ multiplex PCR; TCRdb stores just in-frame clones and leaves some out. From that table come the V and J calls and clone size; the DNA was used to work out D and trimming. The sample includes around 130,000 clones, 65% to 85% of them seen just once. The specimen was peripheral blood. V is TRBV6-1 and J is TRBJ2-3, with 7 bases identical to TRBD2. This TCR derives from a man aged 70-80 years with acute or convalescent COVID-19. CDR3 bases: TGTGCCAGCAGTGAAAGACTAGCAACAGATACGCAGTATTTT. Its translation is CASSERLATDTQYF.